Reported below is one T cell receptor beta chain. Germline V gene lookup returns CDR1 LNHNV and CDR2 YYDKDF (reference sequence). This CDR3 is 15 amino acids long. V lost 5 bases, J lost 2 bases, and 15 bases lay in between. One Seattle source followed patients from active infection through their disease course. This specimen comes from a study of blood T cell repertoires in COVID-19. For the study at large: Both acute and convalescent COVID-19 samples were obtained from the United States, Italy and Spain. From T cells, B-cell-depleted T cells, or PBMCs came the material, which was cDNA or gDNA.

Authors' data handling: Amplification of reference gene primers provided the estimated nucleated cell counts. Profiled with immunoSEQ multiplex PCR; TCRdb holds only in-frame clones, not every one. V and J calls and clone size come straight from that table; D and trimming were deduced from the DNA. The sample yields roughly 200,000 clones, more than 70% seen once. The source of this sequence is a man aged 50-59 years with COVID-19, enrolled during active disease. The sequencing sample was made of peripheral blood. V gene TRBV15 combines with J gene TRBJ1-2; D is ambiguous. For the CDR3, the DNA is TGTGCCACCAGCGGTGCCCGACCGACAAACTATGGCTACACCTTC. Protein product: CATSGARPTNYGYTF.